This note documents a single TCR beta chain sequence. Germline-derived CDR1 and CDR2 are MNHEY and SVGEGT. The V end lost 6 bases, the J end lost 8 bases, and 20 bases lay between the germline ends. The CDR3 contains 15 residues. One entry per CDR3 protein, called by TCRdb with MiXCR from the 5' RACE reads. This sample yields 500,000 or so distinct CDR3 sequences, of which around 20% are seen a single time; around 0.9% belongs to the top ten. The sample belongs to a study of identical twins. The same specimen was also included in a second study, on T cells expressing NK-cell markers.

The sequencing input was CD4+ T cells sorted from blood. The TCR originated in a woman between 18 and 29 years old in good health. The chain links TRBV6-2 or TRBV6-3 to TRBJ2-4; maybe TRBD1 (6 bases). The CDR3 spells CASRDGQSKGDIQYF. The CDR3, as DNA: TGTGCCAGCAGGGATGGACAGTCCAAGGGGGACATTCAGTACTTC.